This T cell receptor beta chain was captured by sequencing in a study of beta chain features in type 1 diabetes. Sequencing targeted expressed TCRB transcripts, as all isolated RNA had been reverse transcribed. Method: immunoSEQ multiplex PCR; TCRdb's copy keeps in-frame clones and lacks some. Here the sample spans 300,000 or so clones, 8% being singletons. The sequenced sample was central memory CD4+ T cells from blood. This TCR was sampled from a woman aged 18-29 years in good health.

CDR3 bases: TGTGCCAGCAGCTTAGCGGGACCGCAGTACTTC. It codes for CASSLAGPQYF. J is TRBJ2-7 and V is TRBV2; TRBD2 matches 8 bases. CDR1 and CDR2 from the germline V gene are SNHLY and FYNNEI. CDR3 size: 11 residues. V lost 6 bases to trimming and J lost 9 bases; unmatched junction nucleotides: 4.